This T cell receptor (beta chain) was profiled in a study of T cells in Graves' hyperthyroidism and ophthalmopathy. Study information: Before any treatment, at initial diagnosis, peripheral blood was collected.

In germline, CDR1 is LGHNA, CDR2 YSLEER. This CDR3 comprises 16 residues. With 0 bases removed from V and 2 bases from J, the gap between germline ends came to 14 bases. Exclusion of a patient resulted from uncontrolled infection, other autoimmune disease, pregnancy or lactation. The authors obtained PBMCs from over 7.5 ml of fresh peripheral blood. The investigators amplified TCR beta CDR3 regions from RNA transcripts. The study used the HTBI primer set for a first-round RT-PCR of the TCR CDR3. In TCRdb, the multiplex PCR reads were re-called with MiXCR into one record per CDR3 protein. The table includes more than 500,000 distinct CDR3 sequences, about 16% detected once.

This chain links TRBV4-3 with TRBJ2-7; no firm D call. The specimen was blood. The source of this sequence is a woman in her twenties or thirties with Graves' ophthalmopathy. This chain's CDR3 is CASSQDCDHQTYEQYF. The DNA of the CDR3 is TGCGCCAGCAGCCAAGATTGCGACCACCAGACCTACGAGCAGTACTTC.